These 12 T cell receptor beta chains were all obtained from the same sample, sequenced in a study of blood T cell repertoires in COVID-19. Measured with immunoSEQ multiplex PCR; TCRdb has only the in-frame clones, and not every one. The top ten hold about 3% of the sample, which has fewer than 300,000 clones, roughly 84% seen once. Sequencing was performed on peripheral blood. The source is a woman aged 18-29 years with acute or convalescent COVID-19.

This rearrangement joins TRBV5-1 to TRBJ1-1; 8 positions match TRBD1. The CDR3 spans 14 residues. Germline V lookup: CDR1 SGHRS, CDR2 YFSETQ. Trimming removed 2 bases from V and 8 bases from J; junction bases left unmatched: 8. The CDR3 here is CASSLGQGGGEAFF. The CDR3 DNA reads TGCGCCAGCAGCTTAGGACAGGGAGGAGGCGAAGCTTTCTTT.

V is TRBV2 and J is TRBJ1-6; no clear D gene. V was cut by 2 bases and J by 7 bases, with 12 bases left in between. This CDR3 is 15 amino acids long. Germline V CDR1 and CDR2: SNHLY, FYNNEI. The CDR3 nucleotides are TGTGCCAGCAGTGAATTTGGCCGCTCGAATTCACCCCTCCACTTT. This codes for CASSEFGRSNSPLHF.

The V and J genes are TRBV30 and TRBJ1-5, with 11 bases matching TRBD1. This CDR3 has 14 amino acids. Looked up from germline, CDR1 is GTSNPN and CDR2 is SVGIG (reference sequence). The V and J ends lost 4 bases and 4 bases, in that order; junction bases with no gene match: 3. The CDR3 reads CAWKGQGVNQPQHF. As DNA, the CDR3 is TGTGCCTGGAAGGGACAGGGGGTTAATCAGCCCCAGCATTTT.

V gene TRBV7-8 combines with J gene TRBJ2-7; TRBD2 matches at 9 bases. Unmatched junction bases numbered 4, after V lost 3 bases and J lost 4 bases. The CDR3 is 14 amino acids. Germline CDR1 SGHVS, CDR2 FQNEAQ. The CDR3 here is CASSLAGGQYEQYF. Here the CDR3 DNA reads TGTGCCAGCAGCTTGGCGGGAGGGCAATACGAGCAGTACTTC.

The chain links TRBV3-1 (or the pseudogene TRBV3-2) to TRBJ2-5; TRBD2 is a possible D gene (6 bases). CDR1 is LGHDT and CDR2 is YNNKEL in the germline V gene (reference sequence). Trimming shortened V by 4 bases and J by 2 bases, and 14 bases separated the two germline ends. The CDR3 is made up of 15 amino acids. CDR3 loop: CASSRPSAGQETQYF. CDR3 sequence (DNA): TGTGCCAGCAGCCGACCTAGCGCCGGTCAAGAGACCCAGTACTTC.

This clone came up a few times. The chain uses TRBV10-2 and TRBJ1-1; 8 bases line up with TRBD1. CDR3 size: 15 residues. The J segment lost 4 bases and the V segment lost 4 bases, leaving 8 bases of the junction unmatched. Germline lookup yields CDR1 WSHSY and CDR2 SAAADI. For the CDR3, the DNA is TGCGCCAGCAGTGTGGGGGGACAGGCCCCCACTGAAGCTTTCTTT. Translating gives CASSVGGQAPTEAFF.

V and J are TRBV5-1 and TRBJ2-7, with 14 bases fitting TRBD2. Germline assignment: CDR1 SGHRS and CDR2 YFSETQ. The V gene end was trimmed by 4 bases and the J gene end by 4 bases; junction bases not matched to a gene: 10. The CDR3 spans 17 residues. The CDR3 region has the DNA TGCGCCAGCAGCCCCGGGACTAGCGGGAGCGCGCGATACGAGCAGTACTTC. This gives the protein CASSPGTSGSARYEQYF. Supplemented by reference TRBV5-1 and TRBJ2-7, the full variable domain reads KAGVTQTPRYLIKTRGQQVTLSCSPISGHRSVSWYQQTPGQGLQFLFEYFSETQRNKGNFPGRFSGRQFSNSRSEMNVSTLELGDSALYLCASSPGTSGSARYEQYFGPGTRLTVT.

This clone has just a few counts. J is TRBJ2-5 and V is TRBV5-6, with a tentative D call TRBD2 (5 bases). The germline CDR1 and CDR2 sequences are SGHDT and YYEEEE. Trimming left V 4 bases short and J 4 bases short, with 5 bases between. CDR3 length: 11 amino acids. The CDR3 bases are TGTGCCAGCAGCCGGGGAGAGACCCAGTACTTC. Its translation: CASSRGETQYF.

The rearrangement links TRBV5-1 to TRBJ2-7; 8 bases match TRBD1. The germline gives CDR1 SGHRS, CDR2 YFSETQ. The CDR3 runs to 21 residues. Germline trimming cut 3 bases from V and 2 bases from J; bases unmatched to any gene: 25. Here the CDR3 DNA reads TGCGCCAGCAGCTCCACTCCAACCGGACAGGGACACACAAGCCAGACCTACGAGCAGTACTTC. It specifies CASSSTPTGQGHTSQTYEQYF.

The rearrangement uses TRBV30 and TRBJ2-1; D gene unclear. The ends were cut back, 1 base at V and 9 bases at J, with 16 bases in the middle. Germline values: CDR1 GTSNPN, CDR2 SVGIG (reference sequence). The CDR3 runs 14 residues. The CDR3 DNA sequence: TGTGCCTGGAGTGGAGACACCCAAACGACTGAGCAGTTCTTC. Translated, it gives CAWSGDTQTTEQFF.

The rearrangement uses TRBV3-1 (or the pseudogene TRBV3-2) and TRBJ1-5; a weak D match, TRBD1 (6 bases). This CDR3 spans 18 amino acids. The ends were cut back, 1 base at V and 2 bases at J, with 18 bases in the middle. Germline V gives CDR1 LGHDT, CDR2 YNNKEL (reference sequence). The CDR3 here is CASSQARTVFGGNQPQHF. The CDR3, as DNA: TGTGCCAGCAGCCAAGCAAGGACAGTGTTCGGGGGCAATCAGCCCCAGCATTTT.

This rearrangement joins TRBV23-1 to TRBJ2-7; 7 nucleotides match TRBD1. TRBV23-1 is sorted into the ORF group, with uncertain function. This CDR3 has 16 residues. V lost 2 bases and J lost 4; bases outside the gene matches: 11. The CDR3 region has the DNA TGCGCCAGCAGTCAAAACGAGGGTAGGGGGCGGTACGAGCAGTACTTC. This sequence encodes CASSQNEGRGRYEQYF.